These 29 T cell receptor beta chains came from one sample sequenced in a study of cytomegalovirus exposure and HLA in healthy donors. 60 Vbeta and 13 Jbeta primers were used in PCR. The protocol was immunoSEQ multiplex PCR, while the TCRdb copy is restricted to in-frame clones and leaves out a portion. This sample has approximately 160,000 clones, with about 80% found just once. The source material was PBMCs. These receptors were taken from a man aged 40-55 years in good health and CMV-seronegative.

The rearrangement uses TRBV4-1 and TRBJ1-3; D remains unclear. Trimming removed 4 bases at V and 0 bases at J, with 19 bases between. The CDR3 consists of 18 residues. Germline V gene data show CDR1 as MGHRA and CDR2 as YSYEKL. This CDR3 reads CASSRLPPDGDSGNTIYF. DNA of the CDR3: TGCGCCAGCAGCCGCCTGCCACCCGACGGGGACTCTGGAAACACCATATATTTT.

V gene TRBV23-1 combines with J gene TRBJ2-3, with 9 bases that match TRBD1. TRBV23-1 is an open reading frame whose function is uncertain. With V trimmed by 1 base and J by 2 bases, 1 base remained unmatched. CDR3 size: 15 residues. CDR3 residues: CASSQWDRVTDTQYF. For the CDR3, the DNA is TGCGCCAGCAGTCAATGGGACAGGGTCACAGATACGCAGTATTTT.

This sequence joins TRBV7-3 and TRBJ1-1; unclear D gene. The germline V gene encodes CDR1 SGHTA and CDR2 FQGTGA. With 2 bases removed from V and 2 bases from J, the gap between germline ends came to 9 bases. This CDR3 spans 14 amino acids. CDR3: CASSLLAGNTEAFF. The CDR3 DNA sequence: TGTGCCAGCAGCTTACTTGCGGGTAACACTGAAGCTTTCTTT.

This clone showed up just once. For the CDR3, the DNA is TGTGCCAGCAGCAAAGGGACTTTAACTAGCGGGGTGGAATCCTACGAGCAGTACTTC. Translation: CASSKGTLTSGVESYEQYF. This chain joins TRBV21-1 and TRBJ2-7; the D call in the table, TRBD2, was not verified against the DNA. TRBV21-1 is marked as a pseudogene. The CDR3 is 19 amino acids.

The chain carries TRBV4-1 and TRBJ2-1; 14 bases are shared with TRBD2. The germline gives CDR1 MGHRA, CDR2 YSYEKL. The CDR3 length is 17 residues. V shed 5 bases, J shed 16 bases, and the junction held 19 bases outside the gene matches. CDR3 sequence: CASSTTGLAGATGQGFF. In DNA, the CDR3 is TGCGCCAGCAGCACGACGGGACTAGCGGGAGCCACAGGTCAAGGTTTCTTC.

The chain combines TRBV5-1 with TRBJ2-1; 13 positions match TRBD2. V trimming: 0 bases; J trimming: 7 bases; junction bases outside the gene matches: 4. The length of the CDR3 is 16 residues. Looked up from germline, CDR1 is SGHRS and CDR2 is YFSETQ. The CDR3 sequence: CASSLEGLAGLNEQFF. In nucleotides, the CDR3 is TGCGCCAGCAGCTTGGAGGGACTAGCGGGACTGAATGAGCAGTTCTTC.

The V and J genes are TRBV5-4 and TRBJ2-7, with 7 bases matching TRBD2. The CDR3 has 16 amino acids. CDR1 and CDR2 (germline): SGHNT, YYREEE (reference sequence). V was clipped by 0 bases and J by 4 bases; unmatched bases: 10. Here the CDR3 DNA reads TGTGCCAGCAGCTTGGCCGGCGCAGCGGGGATGTACGAGCAGTACTTC. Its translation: CASSLAGAAGMYEQYF. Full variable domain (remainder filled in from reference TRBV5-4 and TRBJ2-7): ETGVTQSPTHLIKTRGQQVTLRCSSQSGHNTVSWYQQALGQGPQFIFQYYREEENGRGNFPPRFSGLQFPNYSSELNVNALELDDSALYLCASSLAGAAGMYEQYFGPGTRLTVT.

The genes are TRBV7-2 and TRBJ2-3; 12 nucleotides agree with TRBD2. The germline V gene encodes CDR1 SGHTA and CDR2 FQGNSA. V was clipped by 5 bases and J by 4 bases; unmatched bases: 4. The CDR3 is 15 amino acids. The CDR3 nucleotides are TGTGCCAGCAGCCGACTAGCGGGAGAGGCAGATACGCAGTATTTT. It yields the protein CASSRLAGEADTQYF.

The CDR3: CASSFFKAAGGYNEQFF. The DNA for the CDR3 is TGTGCCAGTAGTTTTTTTAAGGCAGCGGGAGGTTACAATGAGCAGTTCTTC. The chain recombines TRBV19 with TRBJ2-1; TRBD2 agrees at 9 bases. The CDR3 loop spans 17 amino acids. After removal of 5 bases from V and 4 bases from J, the junction contained 12 bases not matched to a gene. Per germline, CDR1 LNHDA and CDR2 SQIVND (reference sequence).

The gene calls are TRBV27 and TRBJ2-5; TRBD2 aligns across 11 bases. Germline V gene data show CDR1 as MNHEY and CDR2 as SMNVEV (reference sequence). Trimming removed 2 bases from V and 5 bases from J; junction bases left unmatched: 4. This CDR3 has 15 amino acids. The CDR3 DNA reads TGTGCCAGCAGTTTACGACTAGCGGGACTGGAGACCCAGTACTTC. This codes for CASSLRLAGLETQYF.

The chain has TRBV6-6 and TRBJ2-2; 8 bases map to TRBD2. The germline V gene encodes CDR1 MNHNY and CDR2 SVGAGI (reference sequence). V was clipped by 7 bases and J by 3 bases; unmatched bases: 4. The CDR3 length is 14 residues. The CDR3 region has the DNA TGTGCCAGCAAGCGGGAGATAGACACCGGGGAGCTGTTTTTT. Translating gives CASKREIDTGELFF.

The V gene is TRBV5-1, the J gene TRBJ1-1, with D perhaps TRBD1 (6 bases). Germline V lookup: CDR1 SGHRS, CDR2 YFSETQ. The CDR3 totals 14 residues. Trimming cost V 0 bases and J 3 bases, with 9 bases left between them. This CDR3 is CASSLVKGDTEAFF. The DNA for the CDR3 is TGCGCCAGCAGCTTGGTAAAGGGGGACACTGAAGCTTTCTTT.

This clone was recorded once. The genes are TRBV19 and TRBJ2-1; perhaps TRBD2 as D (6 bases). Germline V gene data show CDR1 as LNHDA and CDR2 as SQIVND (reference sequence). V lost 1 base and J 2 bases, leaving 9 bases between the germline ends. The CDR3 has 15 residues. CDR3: CASSIVGLPYNEQFF. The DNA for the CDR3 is TGTGCCAGTAGTATAGTGGGACTCCCCTACAATGAGCAGTTCTTC.

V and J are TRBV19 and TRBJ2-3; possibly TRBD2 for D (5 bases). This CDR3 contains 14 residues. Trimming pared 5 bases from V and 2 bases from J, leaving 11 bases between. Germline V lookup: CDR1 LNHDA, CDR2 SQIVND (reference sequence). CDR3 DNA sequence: TGTGCCAGTAGTTCCCGGGGAGTCACAGATACGCAGTATTTT. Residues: CASSSRGVTDTQYF.

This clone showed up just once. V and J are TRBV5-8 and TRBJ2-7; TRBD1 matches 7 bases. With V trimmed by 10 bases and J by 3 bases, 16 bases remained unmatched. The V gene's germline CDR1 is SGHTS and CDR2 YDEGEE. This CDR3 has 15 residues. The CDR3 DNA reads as TGTGCCGGCCGACCTAACAGGGGATCGAGCTACGAGCAGTACTTC. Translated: CAGRPNRGSSYEQYF.

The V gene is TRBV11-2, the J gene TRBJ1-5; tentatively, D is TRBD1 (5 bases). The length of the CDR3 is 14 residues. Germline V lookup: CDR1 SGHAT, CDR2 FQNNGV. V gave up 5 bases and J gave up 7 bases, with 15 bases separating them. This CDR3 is CASSHGAEGQPQHF. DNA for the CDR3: TGTGCCAGCAGCCATGGGGCCGAAGGGCAGCCCCAGCATTTT.

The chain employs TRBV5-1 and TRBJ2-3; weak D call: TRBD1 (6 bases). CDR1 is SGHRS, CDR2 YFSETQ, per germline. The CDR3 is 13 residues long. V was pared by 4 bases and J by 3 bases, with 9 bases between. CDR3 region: CASSPDRTDTQYF. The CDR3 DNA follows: TGCGCCAGCAGCCCAGACAGGACAGATACGCAGTATTTT.

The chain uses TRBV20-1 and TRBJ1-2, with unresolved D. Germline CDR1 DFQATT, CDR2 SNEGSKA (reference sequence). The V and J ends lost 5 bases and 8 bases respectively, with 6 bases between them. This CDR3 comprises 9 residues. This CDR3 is CSAARGYTF. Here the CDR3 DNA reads TGCAGTGCTGCTCGGGGCTACACCTTC.

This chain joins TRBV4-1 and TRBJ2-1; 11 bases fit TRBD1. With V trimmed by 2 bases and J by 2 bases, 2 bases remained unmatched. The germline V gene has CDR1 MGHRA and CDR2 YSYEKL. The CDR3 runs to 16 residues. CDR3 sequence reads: CASSQQGQGAYNEQFF. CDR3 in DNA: TGCGCCAGCAGCCAACAGGGACAGGGGGCCTACAATGAGCAGTTCTTC.

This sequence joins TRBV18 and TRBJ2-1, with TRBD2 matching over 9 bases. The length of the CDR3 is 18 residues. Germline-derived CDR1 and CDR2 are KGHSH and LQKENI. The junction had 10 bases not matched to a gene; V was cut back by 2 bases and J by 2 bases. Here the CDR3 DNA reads TGTGCCAGCTCACCATGGGTGACTAGCGGAAAGACCTACAATGAGCAGTTCTTC. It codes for CASSPWVTSGKTYNEQFF.

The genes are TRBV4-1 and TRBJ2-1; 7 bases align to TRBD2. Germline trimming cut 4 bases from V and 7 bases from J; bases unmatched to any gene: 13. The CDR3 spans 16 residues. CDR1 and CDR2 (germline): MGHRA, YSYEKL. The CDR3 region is CASSRGGLVLGNEQFF. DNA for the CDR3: TGCGCCAGCAGCCGGGGTGGACTAGTATTGGGGAATGAGCAGTTCTTC.

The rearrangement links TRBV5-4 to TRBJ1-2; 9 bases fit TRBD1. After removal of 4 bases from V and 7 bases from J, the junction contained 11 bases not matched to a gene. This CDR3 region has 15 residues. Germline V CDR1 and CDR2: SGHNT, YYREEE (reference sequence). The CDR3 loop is CASSQKGTGIFGYTF. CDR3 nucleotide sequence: TGTGCCAGCAGCCAAAAAGGGACAGGGATTTTTGGCTACACCTTC.

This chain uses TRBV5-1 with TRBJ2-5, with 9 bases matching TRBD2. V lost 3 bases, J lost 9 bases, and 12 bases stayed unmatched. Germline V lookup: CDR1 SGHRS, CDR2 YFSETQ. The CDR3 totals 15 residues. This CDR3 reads CASSSTSGSLSPQYF. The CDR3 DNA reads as TGCGCCAGCAGCTCTACTAGCGGGTCTTTGTCACCCCAGTACTTC.

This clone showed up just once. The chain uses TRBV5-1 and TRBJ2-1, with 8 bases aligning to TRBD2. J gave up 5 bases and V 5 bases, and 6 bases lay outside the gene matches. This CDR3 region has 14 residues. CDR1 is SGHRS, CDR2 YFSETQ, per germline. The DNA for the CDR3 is TGCGCCAGCAGATTTACTAGCGGAGACAATGAGCAGTTCTTC. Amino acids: CASRFTSGDNEQFF.

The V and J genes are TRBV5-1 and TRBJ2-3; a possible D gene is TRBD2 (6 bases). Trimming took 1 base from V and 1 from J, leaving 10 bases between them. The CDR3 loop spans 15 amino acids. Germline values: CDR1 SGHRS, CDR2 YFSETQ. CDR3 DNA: TGCGCCAGCAGCTTGTCGGGGGTGGGCACAGATACGCAGTATTTT. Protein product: CASSLSGVGTDTQYF.

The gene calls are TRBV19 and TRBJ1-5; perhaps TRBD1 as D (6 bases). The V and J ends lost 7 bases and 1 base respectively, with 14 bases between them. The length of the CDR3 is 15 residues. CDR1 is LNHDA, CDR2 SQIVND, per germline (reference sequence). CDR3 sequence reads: CASTIYGTSNQPQHF. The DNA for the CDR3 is TGTGCCAGTACCATCTACGGGACAAGCAATCAGCCCCAGCATTTT. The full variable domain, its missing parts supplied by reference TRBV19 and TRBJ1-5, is DGGITQSPKYLFRKEGQNVTLSCEQNLNHDAMYWYRQDPGQGLRLIYYSQIVNDFQKGDIAEGYSVSREKKESFPLTVTSAQKNPTAFYLCASTIYGTSNQPQHFGDGTRLSIL.

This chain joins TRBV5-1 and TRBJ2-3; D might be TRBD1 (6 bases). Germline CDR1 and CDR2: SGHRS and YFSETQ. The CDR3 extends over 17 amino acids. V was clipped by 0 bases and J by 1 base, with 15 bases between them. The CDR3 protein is CASSLAMLGGGTDTQYF. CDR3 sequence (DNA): TGCGCCAGCAGCTTGGCGATGTTAGGGGGTGGCACAGATACGCAGTATTTT.

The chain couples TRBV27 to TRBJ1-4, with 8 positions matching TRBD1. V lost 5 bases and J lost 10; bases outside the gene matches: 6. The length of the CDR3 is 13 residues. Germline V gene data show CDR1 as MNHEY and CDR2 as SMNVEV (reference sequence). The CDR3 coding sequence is TGTGCCAGCAGTCCTGGGACAGGCGGAAAACTGTTTTTT. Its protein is CASSPGTGGKLFF.

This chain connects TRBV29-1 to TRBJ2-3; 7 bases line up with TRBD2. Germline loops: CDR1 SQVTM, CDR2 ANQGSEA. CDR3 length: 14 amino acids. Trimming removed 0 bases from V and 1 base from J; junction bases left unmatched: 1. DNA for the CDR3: TGCAGCGTTGAAGATGGGGGGGGCACAGATACGCAGTATTTT. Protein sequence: CSVEDGGGTDTQYF.